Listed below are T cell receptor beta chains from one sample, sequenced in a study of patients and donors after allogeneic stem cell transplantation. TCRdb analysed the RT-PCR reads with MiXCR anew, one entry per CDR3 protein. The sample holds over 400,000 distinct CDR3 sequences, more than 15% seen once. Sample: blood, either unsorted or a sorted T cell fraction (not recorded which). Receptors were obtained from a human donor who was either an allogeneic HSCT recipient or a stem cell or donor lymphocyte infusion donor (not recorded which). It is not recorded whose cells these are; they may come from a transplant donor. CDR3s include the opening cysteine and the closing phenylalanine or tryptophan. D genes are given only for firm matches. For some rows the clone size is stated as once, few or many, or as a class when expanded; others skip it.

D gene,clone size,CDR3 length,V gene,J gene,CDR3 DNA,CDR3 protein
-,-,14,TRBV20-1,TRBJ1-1,TGCAGTGCTAGAGATGCCCTCAGGGCCACTGAAGCTTTCTTT,CSARDALRATEAFF
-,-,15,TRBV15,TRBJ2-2,TGTGCCACCAGGACAGGACAGTTGGACACCGGGGAGCTGTTTTTT,CATRTGQLDTGELFF
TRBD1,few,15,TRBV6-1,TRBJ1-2,TGTGCCAGCAGTCCCCGGGACAGGGCTATCTATGGCTACACCTTC,CASSPRDRAIYGYTF
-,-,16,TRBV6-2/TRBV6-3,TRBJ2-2,TGTGCCAGCAGTTACCGCCCGGGGGGCTCCACCGGGGAGCTGTTTTTT,CASSYRPGGSTGELFF
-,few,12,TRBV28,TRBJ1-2,TGTGCCAGCAGTACGGACAGCTATGGCTACACCTTC,CASSTDSYGYTF
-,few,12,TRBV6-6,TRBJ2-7,TGTGCCAGCATTGGGGACGACTACGAGCAGTACTTC,CASIGDDYEQYF
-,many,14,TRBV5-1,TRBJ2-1,TGCGCCAGCAGTTCCGACAGACTGATCAATGAGCAGTTCTTC,CASSSDRLINEQFF
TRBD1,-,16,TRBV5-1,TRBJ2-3,TGCGCCAGCAGCTTGGCTGACAGGGTGGGGACAGATACGCAGTATTTT,CASSLADRVGTDTQYF
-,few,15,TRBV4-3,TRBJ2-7,TGCGCCAGCAGCCCCTTGGCGGAGGGGGCTTACGAGCAGTACTTC,CASSPLAEGAYEQYF
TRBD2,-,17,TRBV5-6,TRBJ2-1,TGTGCCAGCAGCTTCCCCAAACTAGCGAGCCGCCAGGATGAGCAGTTCTTC,CASSFPKLASRQDEQFF
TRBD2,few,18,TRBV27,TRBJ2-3,TGTGCCAGCAGTCCGCGATCGGGGACTAGCGGGAGCACAGATACGCAGTATTTT,CASSPRSGTSGSTDTQYF
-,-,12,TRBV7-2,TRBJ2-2,TGTGCCAGCAGCTTAGATGCCGGGGAGCTGTTTTTT,CASSLDAGELFF
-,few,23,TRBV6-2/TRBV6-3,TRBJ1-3,TGTGCCAGCAGTTACTCGAGTCGAGGGGACACCCCGCCGAATGGATCCTCTGGAAACACCATATATTTT,CASSYSSRGDTPPNGSSGNTIYF
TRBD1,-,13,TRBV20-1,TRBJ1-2,TGCAGTGCTACCCGACAGGGGTGGTATGGCTACACCTTC,CSATRQGWYGYTF
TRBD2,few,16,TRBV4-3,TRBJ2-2,TGCGCCAGCAGCCTCTCAGCTAGCGGAGTCACCGGGGAGCTGTTTTTT,CASSLSASGVTGELFF
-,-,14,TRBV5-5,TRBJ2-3,TGTGCCAGCAGCTTCAGGTATAGCACAGATACGCAGTATTTT,CASSFRYSTDTQYF
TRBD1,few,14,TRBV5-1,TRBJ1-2,TGCGCCAGCAGCTTGGAGGGGGCTTTGCGTGGCTACACCTTC,CASSLEGALRGYTF
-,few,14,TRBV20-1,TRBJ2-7,TGCAGTGCGGGTGGCCTCCCCAGCCTGAGGGAGCAGTACTTC,CSAGGLPSLREQYF
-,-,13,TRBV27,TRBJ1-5,TGTGCCAGCAGTCCGAAAACGAATCAGCCCCAGCATTTT,CASSPKTNQPQHF
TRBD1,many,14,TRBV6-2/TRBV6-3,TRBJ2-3,TGTGCCAGCGCGGGACAGGGGGCGGCAGATACGCAGTATTTT,CASAGQGAADTQYF
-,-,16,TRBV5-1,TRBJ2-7,TGCGCCAGCAGCTTGGTGAGCGGACGGTGGCCCTACGAGCAGTACTTC,CASSLVSGRWPYEQYF
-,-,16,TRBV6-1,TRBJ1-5,TGTGCCAGCACCTCCAGACAGGCCTATAGCAATCAGCCCCAGCATTTT,CASTSRQAYSNQPQHF
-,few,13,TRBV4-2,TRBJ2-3,TGTGCCAGCAGCCAAGGAGGTTCGGGTACGCAGTATTTT,CASSQGGSGTQYF
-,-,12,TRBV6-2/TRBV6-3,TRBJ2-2,TGTGCCAGCATTCCGGGGACCGGGGAGCTGTTTTTT,CASIPGTGELFF
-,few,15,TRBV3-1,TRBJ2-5,TGTGCCAGCAGCCAAGATGGGCAGGGGTGGAAGACCCAGTACTTC,CASSQDGQGWKTQYF
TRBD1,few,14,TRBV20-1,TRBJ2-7,TGCAGTGCTAGAATACCAGGGGGCGCAGAGAAGCAGTACTTC,CSARIPGGAEKQYF
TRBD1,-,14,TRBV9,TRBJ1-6,TGTGCCAGCAGCGTTGGAGACAGGGGGGCACCCCTCCACTTT,CASSVGDRGAPLHF
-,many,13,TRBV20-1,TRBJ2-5,TGCAGTGCTAGTCAAAGGGGGCAAGAGACCCAGTACTTC,CSASQRGQETQYF
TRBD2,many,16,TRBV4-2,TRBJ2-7,TGTGCCAGCAGCCCCGGGGGGGCGAGGAGCTCCTACGAGCAGTACTTC,CASSPGGARSSYEQYF
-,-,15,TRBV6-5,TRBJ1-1,TGTGCCAGCAGTTACATCGTCAGGGCCAACACTGAAGCTTTCTTT,CASSYIVRANTEAFF
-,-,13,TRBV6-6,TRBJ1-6,TGTGCCAGCAGCTACAGGGACGATTCACCCCTCCACTTT,CASSYRDDSPLHF
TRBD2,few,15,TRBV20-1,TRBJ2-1,TGCAGTGCTAGAGAAATGGGACTAGCGGGAGTTGAGCAGTTCTTC,CSAREMGLAGVEQFF
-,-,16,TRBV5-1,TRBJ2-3,TGCGCCAGCAGCTCCGCTAGGGGGGGAGCCACAGATACGCAGTATTTT,CASSSARGGATDTQYF
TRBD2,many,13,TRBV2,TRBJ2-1,TGTGCCAGCGACGGCGGGGGAGTCAATGAGCAGTTCTTC,CASDGGGVNEQFF
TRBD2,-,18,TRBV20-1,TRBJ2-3,TGCAGTGCTAGAGATCCGGTAGTAGCGGGAGGCCTGGGAGATACGCAGTATTTT,CSARDPVVAGGLGDTQYF
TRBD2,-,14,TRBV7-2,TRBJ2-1,TGTGCCAGCAGCTTTCGGGGGGGGTACAATGAGCAGTTCTTC,CASSFRGGYNEQFF
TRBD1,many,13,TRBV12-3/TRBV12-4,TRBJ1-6,TGTGCCAGCACCGTACGACAGGGTTCACCCCTCCACTTT,CASTVRQGSPLHF
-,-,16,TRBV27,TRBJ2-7,TGTGCCAGCAGTTCCCTATTGTTAGGCCGGAGCTACGAGCAGTACTTC,CASSSLLLGRSYEQYF
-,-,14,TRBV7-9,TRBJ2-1,TGTGCCAGCACCTACCGGGGCGGATACAATGAGCAGTTCTTC,CASTYRGGYNEQFF
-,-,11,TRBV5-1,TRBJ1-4,TGCGCCAGCAGCTTCCTTGGAAAACTGTTTTTT,CASSFLGKLFF
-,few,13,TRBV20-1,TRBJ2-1,TGCAGTTCGGTCCAAATAAACTACAATGAGCAGTTCTTC,CSSVQINYNEQFF
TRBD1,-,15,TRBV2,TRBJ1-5,TGTGCCAGCAGTGGACCGGGACAGGGTAAGCAGCCCCAGCATTTT,CASSGPGQGKQPQHF